This T cell receptor (beta chain) was found in a study of blood T cell repertoires in COVID-19. Study-wide context: The study drew acute and convalescent COVID-19 samples from the United States, Italy and Spain.

Assay: immunoSEQ multiplex PCR; the TCRdb copy retains only in-frame clones and omits some. The sample consists of 200,000 or so clones, 70% to 90% of them appearing once. V lost 0 bases to trimming and J lost 1 base, with 10 bases between them. Germline CDR1 reads SGDLS; CDR2 reads YYNGEE. The CDR3 is made up of 15 amino acids. Sequencing was carried out using peripheral blood. The gene calls are TRBV9 and TRBJ1-1; perhaps TRBD1 as D (6 bases). The clonotype originates from a man aged 45-65 years with COVID-19, enrolled during active disease. Here the CDR3 DNA reads TGTGCCAGCAGCGTAGGAACAGGGTGGAACACTGAAGCTTTCTTT. Protein sequence: CASSVGTGWNTEAFF.